The 14 T cell receptor beta chains listed next were all sequenced from one sample in a study of shared clonotypes between healthy human individuals. Sequencing used immunoSEQ multiplex PCR; TCRdb keeps in-frame clones, though not all of them. This sample has about 1,800,000 clones, with about 95% found just once. Selected positively for CCR7 and CD45RO-negative, naive CD8 cells excluded terminally differentiated effector memory CD45RA+ cells. Sequenced material: naive CD8+ T cells sorted from blood. The source is a man younger than 30 in good health.

The chain combines TRBV19 with TRBJ1-2; 8 nucleotides match TRBD1. Per germline, CDR1 LNHDA and CDR2 SQIVND (reference sequence). The CDR3 length is 17 residues. With V trimmed by 5 bases and J by 2 bases, 13 bases remained unmatched. As DNA, the CDR3 is TGTGCCAGTAGTCCCCGGCCGGGACAGGATACGAACTATGGCTACACCTTC. This sequence encodes CASSPRPGQDTNYGYTF.

This clone was recorded only once. The chain links TRBV10-2 to TRBJ2-2; 10 bases are shared with TRBD1. Trimming at V came to 3 bases and at J to 8 bases, leaving 9 bases not matched to a gene. Germline-derived CDR1 and CDR2 are WSHSY and SAAADI. The CDR3 totals 16 residues. CDR3 protein: CASSDPPTGGLGELFF. In DNA, the CDR3 is TGCGCCAGCAGTGATCCCCCGACAGGGGGCTTGGGGGAGCTGTTTTTT.

V usage is TRBV4-3 and J usage is TRBJ2-1, with D maybe TRBD2 (6 bases). The V end was cut by 4 bases, the J end by 5 bases, with 24 bases between. The CDR3 is 18 amino acids. The germline CDR1 and CDR2 sequences are LGHNA and YSLEER. CDR3 residues: CASSRGSSVTLLHNEQFF. DNA for the CDR3: TGCGCCAGCAGCCGGGGGTCTAGCGTAACCCTTCTACACAATGAGCAGTTCTTC.

The chain combines TRBV11-2 with TRBJ2-1, with 12 bases that match TRBD2. The CDR3 is made up of 15 amino acids. Germline-derived CDR1 and CDR2 are SGHAT and FQNNGV. The V gene end was trimmed by 4 bases and the J gene end by 5 bases; junction bases not matched to a gene: 3. CDR3 bases: TGTGCCAGCAGCTGGCTAGCGGGGGGGAACAATGAGCAGTTCTTC. Amino acid sequence: CASSWLAGGNNEQFF. Full variable domain (remainder filled in from reference TRBV11-2 and TRBJ2-1): EAGVAQSPRYKIIEKRQSVAFWCNPISGHATLYWYQQILGQGPKLLIQFQNNGVVDDSQLPKDRFSAERLKGVDSTLKIQPAKLEDSAVYLCASSWLAGGNNEQFFGPGTRLTVL.

The chain couples TRBV27 to TRBJ1-3, with 7 bases lining up with TRBD1. The germline V gene encodes CDR1 MNHEY and CDR2 SMNVEV (reference sequence). The CDR3 has 13 residues. The ends lost 6 bases at V and 4 bases at J; junction bases unmatched: 3. This CDR3 reads CASSQGQGNTIYF. CDR3 bases: TGTGCCAGCAGCCAGGGACAGGGAAACACCATATATTTT.

The chain recombines TRBV5-1 with TRBJ2-5, with 7 positions matching TRBD2. Germline assignment: CDR1 SGHRS and CDR2 YFSETQ. The CDR3 loop spans 17 amino acids. Unmatched junction bases numbered 12, after V lost 4 bases and J lost 0 bases. In nucleotides, the CDR3 is TGCGCCAGCAGCAGCCCGCATCTAGCGGAGAACCAAGAGACCCAGTACTTC. Translation: CASSSPHLAENQETQYF.

This rearrangement joins TRBV6-1 to TRBJ1-2, with TRBD1 as a possible D gene (5 bases). The V gene's germline CDR1 is MNHNS and CDR2 SASEGT. The CDR3 covers 15 residues. Trimming stripped 3 bases from V and 4 bases from J, with 15 bases between. CDR3 protein: CASSDVSRVIYGYTF. The CDR3 region has the DNA TGTGCCAGCAGTGATGTCTCCAGGGTTATCTATGGCTACACCTTC.

Here the CDR3 reads CASSGMWAAYNEQFF. CDR3 in DNA: TGTGCCAGCTCTGGAATGTGGGCTGCCTACAATGAGCAGTTCTTC. The genes are TRBV18 and TRBJ2-1; D gene ambiguous. The CDR3 totals 15 residues. In germline, CDR1 is KGHSH, CDR2 LQKENI. The germline V and J ends were trimmed by 6 bases and 2 bases, with 14 bases remaining between them. Filled out from reference TRBV18 and TRBJ2-1, the complete variable domain reads NAGVMQNPRHLVRRRGQEARLRCSPMKGHSHVYWYRQLPEEGLKFMVYLQKENIIDESGMPKERFSAEFPKEGPSILRIQQVVRGDSAAYFCASSGMWAAYNEQFFGPGTRLTVL.

A note on this clone: The same CDR3 also results from other DNA sequences found in this sample. The J gene is TRBJ2-5, the V gene TRBV19, with 7 bases lining up with TRBD1. The germline gives CDR1 LNHDA, CDR2 SQIVND (reference sequence). V lost 4 bases to trimming and J lost 5 bases; unmatched junction nucleotides: 4. This CDR3 has 13 residues. The chain's CDR3 is CASSTDREETQYF. The DNA for the CDR3 is TGTGCCAGTAGTACCGACAGGGAGGAGACCCAGTACTTC.

The V and J genes are TRBV4-1 and TRBJ2-1, with D perhaps assigned TRBD1 or TRBD2 (5 bases each). V lost 0 bases and J 4 bases, leaving 10 bases between the germline ends. CDR3 length: 15 residues. Germline CDR1 MGHRA, CDR2 YSYEKL. The CDR3 loop reads CASSQEGTNYNEQFF. The CDR3 DNA is TGCGCCAGCAGCCAAGAGGGGACCAATTACAATGAGCAGTTCTTC.

CDR3 protein: CASSAPSTVTQYF. The CDR3 nucleotides read TGTGCCAGCAGCGCCCCTTCGACTGTTACGCAGTATTTT. V is TRBV9 and J is TRBJ2-3, with unresolved D. The CDR3 spans 13 residues. The V gene's germline CDR1 is SGDLS and CDR2 YYNGEE. The V end was cut by 3 bases, the J end by 8 bases, with 13 bases between.

The CDR3 coding sequence is TGTGCCAGCAGTTTCCGACAGGGGAGCAGTGGCTACACCTTC. Amino acids: CASSFRQGSSGYTF. This sequence joins TRBV28 and TRBJ1-2; the match to TRBD1 covers 8 bases. This CDR3 has 14 amino acids. In germline, CDR1 is MDHEN, CDR2 SYDVKM. Unmatched junction bases numbered 7, after V lost 3 bases and J lost 7 bases.

This sequence joins TRBV9 and TRBJ1-2; D gene ambiguous. The V end was cut by 4 bases, the J end by 3 bases, with 16 bases between. The CDR3 length is 15 residues. Germline V CDR1 and CDR2: SGDLS, YYNGEE. The CDR3, as DNA: TGTGCCAGCAGCCTAAGTGAGCCGGACGACTATGGCTACACCTTC. This translates into CASSLSEPDDYGYTF.

In nucleotides, the CDR3 is TGCGCCAGCAGCCCTGCCCTAGCGGGAGGGCCTGATGAGCAGTTCTTC. It is translated as CASSPALAGGPDEQFF. V is TRBV5-1 and J is TRBJ2-1, with TRBD2 identical over 12 bases. This CDR3 is 16 amino acids long. Germline values: CDR1 SGHRS, CDR2 YFSETQ. With V trimmed by 4 bases and J by 8 bases, 10 bases remained unmatched.